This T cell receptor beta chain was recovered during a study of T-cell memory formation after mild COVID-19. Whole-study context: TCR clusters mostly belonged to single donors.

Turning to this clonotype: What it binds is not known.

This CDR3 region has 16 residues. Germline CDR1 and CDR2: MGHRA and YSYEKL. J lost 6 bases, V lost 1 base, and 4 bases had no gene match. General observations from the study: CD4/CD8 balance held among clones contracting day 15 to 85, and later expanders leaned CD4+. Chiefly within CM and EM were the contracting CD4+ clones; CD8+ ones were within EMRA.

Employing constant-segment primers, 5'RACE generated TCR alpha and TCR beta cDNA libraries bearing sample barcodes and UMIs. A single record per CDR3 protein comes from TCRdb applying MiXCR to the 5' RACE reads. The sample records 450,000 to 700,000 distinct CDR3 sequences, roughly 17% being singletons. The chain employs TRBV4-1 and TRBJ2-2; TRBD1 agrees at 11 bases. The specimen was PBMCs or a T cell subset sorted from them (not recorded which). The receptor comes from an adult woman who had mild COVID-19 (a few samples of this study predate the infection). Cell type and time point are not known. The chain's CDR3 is CASSQGTGGWSGELFF. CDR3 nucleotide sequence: TGCGCCAGCAGCCAAGGGACAGGGGGCTGGTCCGGGGAGCTGTTTTTT.